The 21 T cell receptor beta chains below were found in one sample sequenced in a study of cytomegalovirus exposure and HLA in healthy donors. The PCR had 60 Vbeta and 13 Jbeta primers. Clones were sequenced by immunoSEQ multiplex PCR, and TCRdb holds only the in-frame ones, with some missing. This repertoire shows some 51,000 clones, approximately 80% found once; its top ten account for 2.5%. Sequenced input: PBMCs. Receptors originate from a female donor in good health and CMV-seronegative.

This chain connects TRBV9 to TRBJ2-3, with D possibly TRBD2 on 7 matching bases. This CDR3 is built from 14 residues. The V end lost 4 bases, the J end lost 4 bases, and 13 bases lay between the germline ends. Germline CDR1 and CDR2: SGDLS and YYNGEE. CDR3 in DNA: TGTGCCAGCAGCCCGACGGGGGGCCCAGATACGCAGTATTTT. This sequence encodes CASSPTGGPDTQYF.

The chain carries TRBV19 and TRBJ1-2; possible D gene TRBD1, 6 bases. This CDR3 has 15 residues. Germline lookup yields CDR1 LNHDA and CDR2 SQIVND (reference sequence). V was pared by 0 bases and J by 8 bases, with 16 bases between. The DNA for the CDR3 is TGTGCCAGTAGTATAGAGGTTGCAGCCAGGGGAGGCTACACCTTC. It is translated as CASSIEVAARGGYTF.

V is TRBV7-9 and J is TRBJ1-3; D gene uncertain. There are 14 residues in the CDR3. The V and J ends lost 3 bases and 1 base respectively, with 7 bases between them. CDR1 and CDR2 (germline): SEHNR, FQNEAQ (reference sequence). The CDR3 loop is CASSFPGSGNTIYF. CDR3 bases: TGTGCCAGCAGCTTTCCCGGGTCTGGAAACACCATATATTTT.

The chain employs TRBV6-4 and TRBJ1-5; weak D call: TRBD1 (5 bases). This CDR3 contains 19 residues. Trimming took off 2 bases at V and 4 bases at J, with 24 bases between the two ends. CDR1 is MRHNA and CDR2 is SNTAGT in the germline V gene. The CDR3 nucleotides are TGTGCCAGCAGTGACGGGGGGACGACCCACGGGGTAATAAATCAGCCCCAGCATTTT. Protein: CASSDGGTTHGVINQPQHF.

The V and J genes are TRBV2 and TRBJ2-1, with D hard to call. The CDR3 loop spans 12 amino acids. V was cut by 3 bases and J by 9 bases, with 9 bases left in between. Germline V lookup: CDR1 SNHLY, CDR2 FYNNEI. The CDR3 sequence: CASSEFPTEQFF. The CDR3 DNA follows: TGTGCCAGCAGTGAGTTCCCTACTGAGCAGTTCTTC.

This clone was seen a single time. V and J are TRBV28 and TRBJ1-3; TRBD1 matches 7 bases. Germline V gives CDR1 MDHEN, CDR2 SYDVKM. The CDR3 extends over 15 amino acids. V was pared by 5 bases and J by 0 bases, with 4 bases of the junction left unmatched. CDR3 sequence (DNA): TGTGCCAGCAGTCTTGGGACAGTCTCTGGAAACACCATATATTTT. Its translation: CASSLGTVSGNTIYF.

The V and J genes are TRBV7-9 and TRBJ1-4, with 10 bases aligning to TRBD1. The CDR3 is 13 residues long. Germline CDR1 SEHNR, CDR2 FQNEAQ (reference sequence). The ends lost 6 bases at V and 10 bases at J; junction bases unmatched: 5. The CDR3 is CASSWDRGAKLFF. DNA of the CDR3: TGTGCCAGCAGTTGGGACAGGGGAGCAAAACTGTTTTTT.

The chain uses TRBV7-3 and TRBJ2-2; a weak D match, TRBD1 (6 bases). Germline V lookup: CDR1 SGHTA, CDR2 FQGTGA. The CDR3 is made up of 15 amino acids. V lost 4 bases, J lost 3 bases, and 12 bases lay in between. For the CDR3, the DNA is TGTGCCAGCAGCTCCACAGGGAAGGACACCGGGGAGCTGTTTTTT. As protein: CASSSTGKDTGELFF.

This chain uses TRBV7-6 with TRBJ1-4, with D hard to call. The germline V gene encodes CDR1 SGHVS and CDR2 FNYEAQ. The CDR3 sequence is 13 residues long. V dropped 5 bases and J dropped 7 bases, with 11 bases sitting between them. DNA of the CDR3: TGTGCCAGCAGCCCTCAGGAGGGTGAAAAACTGTTTTTT. It translates to CASSPQEGEKLFF.

The rearrangement uses TRBV11-2 and TRBJ2-5, with D unresolved. The CDR3 is 11 amino acids. With 3 bases removed from V and 4 bases from J, the gap between germline ends came to 3 bases. The germline V gene encodes CDR1 SGHAT and CDR2 FQNNGV. As DNA, the CDR3 is TGTGCCAGCAGCTTCGGAGAGACCCAGTACTTC. It codes for CASSFGETQYF.

The chain combines TRBV5-4 with TRBJ1-1; unclear D gene. Germline assignment: CDR1 SGHNT and CDR2 YYREEE (reference sequence). Trimming removed 2 bases at V and 0 bases at J, with 8 bases between. This CDR3 comprises 14 residues. The CDR3 loop reads CASSLTEMNTEAFF. As DNA, the CDR3 is TGTGCCAGCAGCTTAACAGAGATGAACACTGAAGCTTTCTTT.

The J gene is TRBJ2-3, the V gene TRBV9; D unresolved. Germline-derived CDR1 and CDR2 are SGDLS and YYNGEE. Between the trimmed V and J ends, which lost 3 bases and 1 base, there was a span of 6 bases. The CDR3 contains 13 residues. Here the CDR3 DNA reads TGTGCCAGCAGCGCACTGGGCACAGATACGCAGTATTTT. This gives the protein CASSALGTDTQYF.

V and J are TRBV10-3 and TRBJ1-1; possible D gene TRBD1, 6 bases. The CDR3 contains 14 residues. The germline V gene encodes CDR1 ENHRY and CDR2 SYGVKD. V lost 8 bases, J lost 1 base, and 14 bases lay in between. In DNA form, the CDR3 reads TGTGCCATCCAACGGACAGCTCAGAACACTGAAGCTTTCTTT. As protein: CAIQRTAQNTEAFF.

The rearrangement joins TRBV2 to TRBJ2-3; D not certain. The CDR3 has 15 amino acids. Between the trimmed V and J ends, which lost 5 bases and 2 bases, there was a span of 14 bases. Germline CDR1 reads SNHLY; CDR2 reads FYNNEI. The chain's CDR3 is CASSLTGAYTDTQYF. The CDR3 nucleotides read TGTGCCAGCAGTCTAACTGGAGCCTACACAGATACGCAGTATTTT.

The rearrangement links TRBV28 to TRBJ2-3; 7 positions match TRBD2. The CDR3 has 14 amino acids. Germline V lookup: CDR1 MDHEN, CDR2 SYDVKM. Losses at the gene ends were 8 bases for V and 2 bases for J; bases not matched to a gene: 7. The CDR3 loop reads CASVAGRVTDTQYF. CDR3 sequence (DNA): TGTGCCAGCGTGGCGGGGAGGGTCACAGATACGCAGTATTTT.

This clone was counted a single time. The V call is TRBV12-5, the J call TRBJ2-5, with TRBD1 matching over 9 bases. Per the germline V gene, CDR1 is LGHNT and CDR2 is FRNRAP. Germline trimming cut 2 bases from V and 1 base from J; bases unmatched to any gene: 11. This CDR3 comprises 18 residues. DNA of the CDR3: TGTGCTAGTGGTTTGTACTTAAAGAGGGACAGGGCCCAAGAGACCCAGTACTTC. This translates into CASGLYLKRDRAQETQYF. The full variable domain, with the rest looked up from reference TRBV12-5 and TRBJ2-5, is DARVTQTPRHKVTEMGQEVTMRCQPILGHNTVFWYRQTMMQGLELLAYFRNRAPLDDSGMPKDRFSAEMPDATLATLKIQPSEPRDSAVYFCASGLYLKRDRAQETQYFGPGTRLLVL.

The chain uses TRBV30 and TRBJ2-6, with D uncertain. This CDR3 is built from 13 residues. V lost 2 bases and J 4 bases, leaving 6 bases between the germline ends. In germline, CDR1 is GTSNPN, CDR2 SVGIG (reference sequence). The CDR3 is CAWSPVGANVLTF. CDR3 nucleotide sequence: TGTGCCTGGAGTCCCGTGGGGGCCAACGTCCTGACTTTC.

Note on this clone: Other DNA sequences in this sample translate to the same CDR3. This chain uses TRBV6-5 with TRBJ1-6, with D perhaps matching TRBD1 (6 bases). The V and J ends lost 0 bases and 7 bases respectively, with 10 bases between them. This CDR3 has 15 residues. The germline CDR1 and CDR2 sequences are MNHEY and SVGAGI. CDR3 nucleotide sequence: TGTGCCAGCAGTTACTCACAGGGAGCAAATTCACCCCTCCACTTT. Translated, it gives CASSYSQGANSPLHF.

This sequence joins TRBV9 and TRBJ2-1; D is possibly TRBD2 (6 bases). V dropped 0 bases and J dropped 4 bases, with 11 bases sitting between them. Germline values: CDR1 SGDLS, CDR2 YYNGEE. The CDR3 loop spans 15 amino acids. The CDR3 region has the DNA TGTGCCAGCAGCGTAGGACTAGTAGATTACAATGAGCAGTTCTTC. Encoded protein: CASSVGLVDYNEQFF.

This clone was observed a few times. The chain couples TRBV28 to TRBJ2-1, with D possibly matching TRBD1 (5 bases). Trimming removed 8 bases from V and 4 bases from J, with 18 bases in between. Germline CDR1 reads MDHEN; CDR2 reads SYDVKM. The CDR3 is 15 residues long. CDR3: CASSSVGALYNEQFF. CDR3 in DNA: TGTGCCAGCTCCTCGGTAGGGGCTCTGTACAATGAGCAGTTCTTC.

The chain carries TRBV30 and TRBJ2-5, with D possibly TRBD1 on 5 matching bases. The J call may be mistaken, given a closer DNA end match to TRBJ2-7. There are 13 residues in the CDR3. Germline V gives CDR1 GTSNPN, CDR2 SVGIG (reference sequence). The chain's CDR3 is CAWSVGHPYEQYF. DNA of the CDR3: TGTGCCTGGAGTGTAGGACACCCCTACGAGCAGTACTTC.